This T cell receptor (beta chain) appears in the sequencing data of a study of technical replicates of blood from several donors. Using immunoSEQ multiplex PCR, the repertoire was profiled, and TCRdb retains in-frame clones only, with some absent. The sample contains roughly 70,000 clones, about 90% of which appear only once. V was trimmed by 7 bases and J by 3 bases, leaving 16 bases between them. The CDR3 length is 14 residues. Germline V CDR1 and CDR2: SNHLY, FYNNEI. This TCR derives from a human donor in good health. The sequencing input was T cells isolated from PBMCs. J is TRBJ2-7 and V is TRBV2; D perhaps matches TRBD2 (6 bases). The CDR3 here is CASTPGRTLYEQYF. CDR3 in DNA: TGTGCCAGCACCCCGGGGAGGACCCTCTACGAGCAGTACTTC.